This T cell receptor (beta chain) emerged from a study of blood T cell repertoires in COVID-19. Background on the study: COVID-19 samples collected from the United States, Italy and Spain covered acute and convalescent phases. T cells, B-cell-depleted T cells, or PBMCs provided the cDNA or gDNA that served as material.

The authors' processing: It was from reference gene primer amplification that nucleated cell counts were estimated. Assay: immunoSEQ multiplex PCR; the TCRdb copy retains only in-frame clones and omits some. The V and J calls and clone size are taken from that table; D and trimming were inferred from the DNA. The sample contains around 160,000 clones, around 87% of which appear only once. This CDR3 contains 15 residues. Germline CDR1 is LGHDT and CDR2 is YNNKEL (reference sequence). The V gene lost 4 bases and the J gene lost 1 base, with 14 bases spanning the gap. Sequenced sample: PBMCs or T cells enriched from blood (not recorded which). V and J are TRBV3-1 (or the pseudogene TRBV3-2) and TRBJ2-7; weak D call: TRBD1 (6 bases). The TCR was taken from a woman aged 30 to 39 with acute COVID-19. For the CDR3, the DNA is TGTGCCAGCAGCCTAAGACAGGTTGGGTCCTACGAGCAGTACTTC. This translates into CASSLRQVGSYEQYF.